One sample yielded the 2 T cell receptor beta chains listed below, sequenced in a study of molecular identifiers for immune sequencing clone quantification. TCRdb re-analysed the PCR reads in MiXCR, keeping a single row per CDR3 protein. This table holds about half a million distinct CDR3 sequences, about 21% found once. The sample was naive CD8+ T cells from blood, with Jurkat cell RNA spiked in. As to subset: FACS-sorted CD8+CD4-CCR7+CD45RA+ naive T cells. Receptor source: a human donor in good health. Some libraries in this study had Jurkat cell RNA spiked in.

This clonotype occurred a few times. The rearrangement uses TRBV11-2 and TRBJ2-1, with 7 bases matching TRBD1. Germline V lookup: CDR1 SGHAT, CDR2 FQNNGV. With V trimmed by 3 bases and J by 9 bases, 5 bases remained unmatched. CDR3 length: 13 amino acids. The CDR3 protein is CASSLVTGSEQFF. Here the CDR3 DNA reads TGTGCCAGCAGCTTGGTGACAGGGTCTGAGCAGTTCTTC.

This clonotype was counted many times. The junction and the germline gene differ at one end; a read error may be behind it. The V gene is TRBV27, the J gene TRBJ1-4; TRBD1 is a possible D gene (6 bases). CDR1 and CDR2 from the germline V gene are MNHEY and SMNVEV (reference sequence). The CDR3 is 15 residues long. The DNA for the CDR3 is TGTGCCAGCAGTCTATCGACAGGATGGGGTGAAAAACTGTTTTTT. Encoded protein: CASSLSTGWGEKLFF.